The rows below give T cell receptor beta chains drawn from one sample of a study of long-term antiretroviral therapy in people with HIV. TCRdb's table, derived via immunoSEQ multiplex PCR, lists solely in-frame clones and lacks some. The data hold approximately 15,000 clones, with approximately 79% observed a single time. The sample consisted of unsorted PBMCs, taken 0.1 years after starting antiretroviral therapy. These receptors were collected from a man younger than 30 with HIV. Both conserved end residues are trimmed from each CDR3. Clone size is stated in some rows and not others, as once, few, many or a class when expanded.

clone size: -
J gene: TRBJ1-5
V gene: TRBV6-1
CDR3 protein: ASSEAKGDQPQH

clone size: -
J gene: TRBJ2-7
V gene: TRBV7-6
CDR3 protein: ASSFGASGRYHEQY

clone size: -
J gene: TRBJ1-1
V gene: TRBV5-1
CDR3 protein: ASSLLPDSFEAF

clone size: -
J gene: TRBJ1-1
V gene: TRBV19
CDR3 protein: ASSARQGVATEAF

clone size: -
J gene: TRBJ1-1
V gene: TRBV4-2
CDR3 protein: ASSRLSGLRLEAF

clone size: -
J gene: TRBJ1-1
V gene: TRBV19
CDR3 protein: ASSIVWQRNTEAF

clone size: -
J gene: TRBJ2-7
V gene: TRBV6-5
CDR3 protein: ASSQVRGGVNEQY

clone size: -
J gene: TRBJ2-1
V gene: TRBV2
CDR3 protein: ASSLMKQF

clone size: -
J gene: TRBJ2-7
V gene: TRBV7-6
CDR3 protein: ASSPGREFEQY

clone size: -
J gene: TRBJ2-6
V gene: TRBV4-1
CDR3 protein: ASSREGELWRANVLT

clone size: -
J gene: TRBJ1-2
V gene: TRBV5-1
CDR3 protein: ASSLVGDSSYGYT

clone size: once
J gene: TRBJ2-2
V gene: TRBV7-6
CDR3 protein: ASSYLAGGTGELF

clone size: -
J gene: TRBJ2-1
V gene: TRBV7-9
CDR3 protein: ASSSMGLAGAGYNEQF

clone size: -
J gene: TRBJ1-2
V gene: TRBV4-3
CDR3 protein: ASSQDFEYGYT

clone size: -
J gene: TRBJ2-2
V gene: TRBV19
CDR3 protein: ASSLANGELF

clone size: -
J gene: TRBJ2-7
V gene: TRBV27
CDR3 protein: ASSLSQGASAYEQY

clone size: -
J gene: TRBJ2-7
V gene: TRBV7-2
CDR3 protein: ASPRRSPSGRRRSYEQY

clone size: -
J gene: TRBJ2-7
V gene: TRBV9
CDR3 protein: ASSRRGEHYEQY

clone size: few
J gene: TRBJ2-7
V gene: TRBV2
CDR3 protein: ASRVYEQY

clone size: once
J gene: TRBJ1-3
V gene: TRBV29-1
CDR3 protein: SAGLGQSGNTIY

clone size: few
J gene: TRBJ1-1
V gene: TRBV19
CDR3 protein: ASSEYHTEAF

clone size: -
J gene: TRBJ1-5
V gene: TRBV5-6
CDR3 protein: ASSLADGWGPQH

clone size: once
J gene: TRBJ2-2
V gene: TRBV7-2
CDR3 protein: ASRIDADTGELF

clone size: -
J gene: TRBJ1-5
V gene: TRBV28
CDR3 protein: ASSLINQPQH

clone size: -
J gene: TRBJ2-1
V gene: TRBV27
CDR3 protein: ASSLNSVGSRNEQF

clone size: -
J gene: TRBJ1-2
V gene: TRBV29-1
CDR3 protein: SVEVAGPDNYGYT

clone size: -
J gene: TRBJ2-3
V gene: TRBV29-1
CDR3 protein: SNKRIGTDTQY

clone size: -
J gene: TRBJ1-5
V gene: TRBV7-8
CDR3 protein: ASSLGRWGQGLVDQPQH

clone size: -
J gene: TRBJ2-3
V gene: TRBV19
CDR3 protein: ASTKGNTQY

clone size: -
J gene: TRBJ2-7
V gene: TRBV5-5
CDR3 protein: ASSENVREQY

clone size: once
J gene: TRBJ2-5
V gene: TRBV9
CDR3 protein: ASSPGTGLETQY

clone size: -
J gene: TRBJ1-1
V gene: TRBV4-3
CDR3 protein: ASSQVSTASNTEAF

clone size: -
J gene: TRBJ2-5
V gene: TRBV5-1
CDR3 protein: ASSLEASGEQETQY

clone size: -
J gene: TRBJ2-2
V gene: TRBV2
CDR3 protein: ASYKGGAGELF

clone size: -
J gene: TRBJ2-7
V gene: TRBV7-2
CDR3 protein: ASSDGTGDSYEQY

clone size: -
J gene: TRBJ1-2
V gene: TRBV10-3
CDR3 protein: AIRGNYNKTGGDGYT

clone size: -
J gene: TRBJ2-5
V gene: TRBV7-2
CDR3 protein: ASSPRTAPETQY

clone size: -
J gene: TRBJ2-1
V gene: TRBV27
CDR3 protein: ASGSSSYNEQF